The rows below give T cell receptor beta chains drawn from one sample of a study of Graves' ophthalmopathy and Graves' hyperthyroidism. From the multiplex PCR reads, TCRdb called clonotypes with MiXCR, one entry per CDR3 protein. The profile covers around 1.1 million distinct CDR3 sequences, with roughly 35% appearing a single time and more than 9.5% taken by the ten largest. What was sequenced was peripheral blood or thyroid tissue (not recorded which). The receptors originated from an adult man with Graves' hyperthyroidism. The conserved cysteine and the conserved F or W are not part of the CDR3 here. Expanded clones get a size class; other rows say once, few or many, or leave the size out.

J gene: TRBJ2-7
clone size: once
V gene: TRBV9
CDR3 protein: ASSPLTGSSYEQY

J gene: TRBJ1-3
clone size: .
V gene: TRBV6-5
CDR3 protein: ASRRYGNTIY

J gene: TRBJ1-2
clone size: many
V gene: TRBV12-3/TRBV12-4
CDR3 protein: ASTFRPPTGYT

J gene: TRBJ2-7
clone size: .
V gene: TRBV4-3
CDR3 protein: ASSQVAGGYEQY

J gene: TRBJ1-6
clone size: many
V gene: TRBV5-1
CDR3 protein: ASRTEHNSPLH

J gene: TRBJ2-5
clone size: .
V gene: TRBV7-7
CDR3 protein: ASSPRTSLPETQY

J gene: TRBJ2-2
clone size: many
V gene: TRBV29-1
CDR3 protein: SVQGQGKIGELF

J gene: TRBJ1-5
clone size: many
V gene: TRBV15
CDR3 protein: ATSVRGDQPQH

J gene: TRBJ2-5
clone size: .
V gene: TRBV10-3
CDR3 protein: AISPKGGSSETQY

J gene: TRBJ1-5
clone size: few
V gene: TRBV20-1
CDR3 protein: SAPVFQPQH

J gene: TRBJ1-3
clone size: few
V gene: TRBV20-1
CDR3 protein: SAPGTFGNTIY

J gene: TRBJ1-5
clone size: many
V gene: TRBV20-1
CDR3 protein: SADNIGQPQH

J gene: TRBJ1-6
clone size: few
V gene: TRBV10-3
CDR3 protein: ATTPGQGNQPLH

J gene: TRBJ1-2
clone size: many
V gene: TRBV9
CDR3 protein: ASSVAGGTLVYGYT

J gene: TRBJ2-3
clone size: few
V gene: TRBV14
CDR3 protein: ASSQVSDTQY

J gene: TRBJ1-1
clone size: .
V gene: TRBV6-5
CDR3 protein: ASRGQGAKAF

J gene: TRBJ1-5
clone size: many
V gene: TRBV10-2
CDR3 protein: ASSQRTGGDQPQH

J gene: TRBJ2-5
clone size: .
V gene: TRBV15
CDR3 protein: ATRDSGVGETQY

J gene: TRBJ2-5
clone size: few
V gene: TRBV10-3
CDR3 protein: ASSVGKETQY

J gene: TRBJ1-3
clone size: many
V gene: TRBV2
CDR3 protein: ASSAGTLPGNTIY

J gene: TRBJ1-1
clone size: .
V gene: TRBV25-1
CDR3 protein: ASSDPRQGRNTEAF

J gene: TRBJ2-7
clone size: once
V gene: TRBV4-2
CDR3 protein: ASSQGEQASYEQY

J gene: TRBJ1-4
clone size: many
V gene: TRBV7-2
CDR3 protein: ASSSDRGVEKLF

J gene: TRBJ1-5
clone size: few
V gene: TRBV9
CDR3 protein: ASSPGGGPAGPQH